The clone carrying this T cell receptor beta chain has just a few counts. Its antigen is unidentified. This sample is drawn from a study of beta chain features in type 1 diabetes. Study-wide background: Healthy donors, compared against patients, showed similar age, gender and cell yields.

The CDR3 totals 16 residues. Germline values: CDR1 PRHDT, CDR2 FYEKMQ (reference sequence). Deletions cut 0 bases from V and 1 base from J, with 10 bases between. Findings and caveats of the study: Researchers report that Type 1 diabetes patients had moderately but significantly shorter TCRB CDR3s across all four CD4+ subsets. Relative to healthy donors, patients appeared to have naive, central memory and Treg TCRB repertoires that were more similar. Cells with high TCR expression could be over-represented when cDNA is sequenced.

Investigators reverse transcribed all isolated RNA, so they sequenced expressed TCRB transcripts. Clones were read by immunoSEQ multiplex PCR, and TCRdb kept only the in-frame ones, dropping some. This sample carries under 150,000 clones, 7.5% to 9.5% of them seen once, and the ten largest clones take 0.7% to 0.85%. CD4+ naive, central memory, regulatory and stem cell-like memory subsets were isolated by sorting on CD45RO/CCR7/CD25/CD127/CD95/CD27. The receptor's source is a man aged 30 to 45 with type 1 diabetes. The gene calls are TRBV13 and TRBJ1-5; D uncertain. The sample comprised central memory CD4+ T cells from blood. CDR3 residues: CASSLGTGGSNQPQHF. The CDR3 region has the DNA TGTGCCAGCAGCTTAGGGACGGGAGGAAGCAATCAGCCCCAGCATTTT.